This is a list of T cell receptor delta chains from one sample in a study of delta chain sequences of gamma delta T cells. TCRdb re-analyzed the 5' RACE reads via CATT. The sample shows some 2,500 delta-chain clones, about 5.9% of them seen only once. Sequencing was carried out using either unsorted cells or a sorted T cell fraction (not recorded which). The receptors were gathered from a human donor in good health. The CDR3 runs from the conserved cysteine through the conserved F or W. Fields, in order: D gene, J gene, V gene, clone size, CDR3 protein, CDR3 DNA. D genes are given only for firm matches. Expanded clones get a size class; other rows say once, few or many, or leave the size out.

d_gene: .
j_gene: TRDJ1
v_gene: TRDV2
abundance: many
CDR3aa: CACDYAPTSRISGKLIF
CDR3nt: TGTGCCTGTGACTACGCTCCTACCAGTCGCATAAGCGGTAAACTCATCTTT

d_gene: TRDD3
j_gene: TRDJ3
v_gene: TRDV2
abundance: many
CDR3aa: CACDTVLGDSSSWDTRQMFF
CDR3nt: TGTGCCTGTGACACGGTACTGGGGGATTCTAGCTCCTGGGACACCCGACAGATGTTTTTC

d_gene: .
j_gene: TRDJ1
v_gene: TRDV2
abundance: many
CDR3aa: CACDALDQPEYTDKLIF
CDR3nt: TGTGCCTGTGACGCCTTGGACCAACCAGAGTACACCGATAAACTCATCTTT

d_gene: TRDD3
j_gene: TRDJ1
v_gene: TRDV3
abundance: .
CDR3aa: CARAPFLVLGDTRKFIF
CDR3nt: TGTGCCCGGGCCCCATTTCTGGTACTGGGGGATACACGGAAATTCATCTTT

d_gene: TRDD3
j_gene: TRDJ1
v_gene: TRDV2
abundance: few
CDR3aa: CACDTVDQVWGIKVSPDKLIF
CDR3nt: TGTGCCTGTGACACCGTGGATCAAGTTTGGGGGATAAAGGTTTCTCCCGATAAACTCATCTTT

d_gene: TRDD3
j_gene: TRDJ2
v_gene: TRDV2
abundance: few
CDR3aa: CACDTGALLGDNGLTAQLFF
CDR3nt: TGTGCCTGTGACACCGGAGCCTTACTGGGGGATAACGGTTTGACAGCACAACTCTTCTTT

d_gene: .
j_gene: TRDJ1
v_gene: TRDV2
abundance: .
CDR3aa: CACDTLRVTDKLIF
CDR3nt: TGTGCCTGTGACACCCTAAGGGTCACCGATAAACTCATCTTT

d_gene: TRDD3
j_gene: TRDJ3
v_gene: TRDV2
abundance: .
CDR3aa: CACDPAGGTQPWDTRQMFF
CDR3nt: TGTGCCTGTGACCCGGCTGGGGGCACCCAGCCCTGGGACACCCGACAGATGTTTTTC

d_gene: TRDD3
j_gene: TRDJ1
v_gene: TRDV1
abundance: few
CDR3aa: CALGELGIVLGPTRATDKLIF
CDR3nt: TGTGCTCTTGGGGAACTCGGGATTGTACTGGGGCCAACAAGGGCTACCGATAAACTCATCTTT

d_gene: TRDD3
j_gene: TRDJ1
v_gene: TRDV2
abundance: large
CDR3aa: CACDTLGDTTDKLIF
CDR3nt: TGTGCCTGTGACACCCTGGGGGATACTACCGATAAACTCATCTTT

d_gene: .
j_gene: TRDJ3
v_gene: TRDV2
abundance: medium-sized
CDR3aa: CACDPLIHRDTRQMFF
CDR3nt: TGTGCCTGTGACCCGCTGATACACCGGGACACCCGACAGATGTTTTTC

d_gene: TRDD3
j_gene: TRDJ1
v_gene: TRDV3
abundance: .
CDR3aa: CAFPELPILGDTGDKLIF
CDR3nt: TGTGCCTTTCCCGAACTTCCTATACTGGGGGATACTGGGGATAAACTCATCTTT

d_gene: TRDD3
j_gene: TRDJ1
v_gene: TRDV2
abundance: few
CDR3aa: CACDTVSALGDTSYTDKLIF
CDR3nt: TGTGCCTGTGACACCGTGTCAGCCCTAGGGGATACCTCGTACACCGATAAACTCATCTTT

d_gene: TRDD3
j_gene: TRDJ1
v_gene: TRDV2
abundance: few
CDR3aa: CACDYLTGGYTDKLIF
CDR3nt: TGTGCCTGTGACTATCTGACTGGGGGGTACACCGATAAACTCATCTTT

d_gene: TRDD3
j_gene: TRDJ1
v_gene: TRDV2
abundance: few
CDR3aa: CACDQPSVWGIRWSGGDKLIF
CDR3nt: TGTGCCTGTGACCAACCTTCCGTCTGGGGGATACGCTGGAGTGGGGGCGATAAACTCATCTTT

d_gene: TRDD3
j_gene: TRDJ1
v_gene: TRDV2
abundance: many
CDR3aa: CACDSLLGDPTDKLIF
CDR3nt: TGTGCCTGTGACTCATTACTGGGGGATCCAACCGATAAACTCATCTTT